This T cell receptor beta chain is drawn from a study of CD8+ T cells in alopecia areata. Findings of the study overall: Possibly as an HLA-related effect, TCR sharing across patients appeared less clear than in mice.

It was with CD4, CD8alpha, NKG2D, NKG2ACE and other markers that pooled cutaneous lymph node cells were sorted. CDR1 FNHDT and CDR2 SITEND come from the germline V gene (reference sequence). This CDR3 region has 15 residues. V dropped 2 bases and J dropped 3; count of bases not matched to a gene: 3. This clone appeared many times. The antigen is not known. These gene names are mouse names. The sequence runs out 4 residues before the end of the CDR3; the remainder is reconstructed from the germline J gene. cDNA reverse transcribed from extracted RNA served as the sequencing template. The repertoire was sequenced with immunoSEQ multiplex PCR; TCRdb's copy has only in-frame clones and lacks some. The sample holds 7,500 to 10,000 clones, and no clone turns up only once.

The rearrangement links TRBV19 to TRBJ2-1; 9 positions match TRBD2. The sample comprised CD8+ T cells sorted from a lymph node. The receptor's source is a C3H/HeJ mouse with alopecia areata. The strain's MHC type: H2-k. CDR3 loop: CASSMGWGGYAEQFF. Incomplete CDR3 DNA: TGTGCCAGCAGTATGGGCTGGGGGGGCTATGCT.